Sequencing of this TCR beta chain was carried out in a study of cytomegalovirus exposure and HLA in healthy donors. Study results and limitations: Using the classifier, cytomegalovirus status was reportedly diagnosed with high specificity and sensitivity. The CMV antigen specificity of three CMV-associated chains was confirmed through in vitro analysis.

The ends lost 2 bases at V and 10 bases at J; junction bases unmatched: 11. CDR3 size: 15 residues. Germline loops: CDR1 MDHEN, CDR2 SYDVKM. Comment on this clone: Its matching antigen is unknown.

Profiling relied on immunoSEQ multiplex PCR, and the TCRdb table lists in-frame clones only, not all of them. The sample has 70,000 or so clones, 91% seen once. This clonotype originated in a man between 18 and 29 years old in good health and CMV-seronegative. The sequencing sample was made of PBMCs. V usage is TRBV28 and J usage is TRBJ1-1; 9 bases align to TRBD1. CDR3 in amino acids: CASSLRQGVVGGAFF. CDR3 DNA sequence: TGTGCCAGCAGTTTACGACAGGGGGTCGTCGGAGGAGCTTTCTTT.